Following are 5 T cell receptor beta chains from one sample sequenced in a study of shared clonotypes between healthy human individuals. Clones were read by immunoSEQ multiplex PCR, and TCRdb kept only the in-frame ones, dropping some. This repertoire shows about 1 million clones, around 74% found once; its top ten account for 1.4%. The sequenced sample was memory CD4+ T cells sorted from blood. Subset here: CD45RA-negative fraction. The receptors were sampled from a man aged 18 to 29 in good health.

The chain has TRBV6-6 and TRBJ2-2, with D tentatively TRBD1 (6 bases). CDR1 is MNHNY, CDR2 SVGAGI, per germline (reference sequence). Trimming removed 3 bases at V and 8 bases at J, with 7 bases between. This CDR3 spans 12 amino acids. DNA for the CDR3: TGTGCCAGCAGTTATGGGACAGGGGAGCTGTTTTTT. The encoded protein is CASSYGTGELFF.

The V and J genes are TRBV10-3 and TRBJ2-4, with 9 bases aligning to TRBD2. Germline V gene data show CDR1 as ENHRY and CDR2 as SYGVKD. CDR3 length equals 15 residues. After removal of 3 bases from V and 6 bases from J, the junction contained 6 bases not matched to a gene. CDR3 coding DNA: TGTGCCATCAGTGATCCTAGCGGGACGGGAAACATTCAGTACTTC. It yields the protein CAISDPSGTGNIQYF.

The rearrangement joins TRBV11-2 to TRBJ2-3; 10 nucleotides match TRBD1. Germline CDR1 and CDR2: SGHAT and FQNNGV. V shed 3 bases, J shed 3 bases, and the junction held 6 bases outside the gene matches. The CDR3 runs 16 residues. The CDR3 nucleotides read TGTGCCAGCAGCTTCCGGGGGACAGGGGAGACAGATACGCAGTATTTT. It encodes CASSFRGTGETDTQYF.

This clone was observed once. The V call is TRBV6-1, the J call TRBJ1-3; 7 nucleotides agree with TRBD1. After removal of 10 bases from V and 2 bases from J, the junction contained 11 bases not matched to a gene. This CDR3 spans 15 amino acids. Germline V lookup: CDR1 MNHNS, CDR2 SASEGT. CDR3 coding DNA: TGTGCCACTAAGCCCGACAGGGTAACTGGAAACACCATATATTTT. Residues: CATKPDRVTGNTIYF.

J is TRBJ1-1 and V is TRBV7-9; tentative D call: TRBD1 (5 bases). The germline V gene has CDR1 SEHNR and CDR2 FQNEAQ (reference sequence). V was trimmed by 1 base and J by 4 bases, leaving 13 bases between them. This CDR3 is built from 15 residues. CDR3 amino acids: CASSLVGGAGTEAFF. The CDR3 DNA is TGTGCCAGCAGCTTAGTGGGCGGGGCCGGCACTGAAGCTTTCTTT.